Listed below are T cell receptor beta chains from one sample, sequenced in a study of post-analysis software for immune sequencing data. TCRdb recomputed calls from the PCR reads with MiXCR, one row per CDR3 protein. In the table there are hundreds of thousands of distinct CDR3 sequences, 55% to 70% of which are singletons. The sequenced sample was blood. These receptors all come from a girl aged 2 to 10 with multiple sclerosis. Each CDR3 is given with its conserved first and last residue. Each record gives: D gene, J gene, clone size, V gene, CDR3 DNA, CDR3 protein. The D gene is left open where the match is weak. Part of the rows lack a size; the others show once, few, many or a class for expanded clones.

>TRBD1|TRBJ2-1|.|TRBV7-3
TGTGCCAGCAGCTTAAACAGGGACAGGGCCCACAATGAGCAGTTCTTC
CASSLNRDRAHNEQFF
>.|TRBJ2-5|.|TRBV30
TGTGCCTGGATAAGGGAAGAGACCCAGTACTTC
CAWIREETQYF
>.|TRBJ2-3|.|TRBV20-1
TGCAGTGCTGAGAGCGCGGCGGGAAGTACAGATACGCAGTATTTT
CSAESAAGSTDTQYF
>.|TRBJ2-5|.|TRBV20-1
TGCAGTGCCAACCGAGGGGAGGAGACCCAGTACTTC
CSANRGEETQYF
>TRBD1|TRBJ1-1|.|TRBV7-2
TGTGCCAGCAGCTTAGGGAGGGGTCCGGGACAGGGGGTATACGCTTTCTTT
CASSLGRGPGQGVYAFF
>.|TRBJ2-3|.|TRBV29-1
TGCACCGGGGCTACTGGCACAGATACGCGGTATTTT
CTGATGTDTRYF
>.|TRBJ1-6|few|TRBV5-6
TGTGCCAGCAGCCCTCGGGTAGGAGCCCTCCACTTT
CASSPRVGALHF
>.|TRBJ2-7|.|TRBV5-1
TGCGCCAGCAGCACGGGCAGAGATCTCGCCTACGAGCAGTACTTC
CASSTGRDLAYEQYF
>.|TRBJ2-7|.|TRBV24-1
TGTGCCACCAGTGCCCCGAACTTATCCTACGAGCAGTACTTC
CATSAPNLSYEQYF
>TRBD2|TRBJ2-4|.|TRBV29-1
TGCAGCGTCGTTGGACTAGCGGGGGCCGGGGACATTCAGTACTTC
CSVVGLAGAGDIQYF
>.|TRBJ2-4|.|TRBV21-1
TGTGCCAGCAGCAGAGAGGGGAACAGCCAAAACATTCAGTACTTC
CASSREGNSQNIQYF
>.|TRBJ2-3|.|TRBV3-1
TGTGCCAGCAGCCAAGACGGGACGGGGAACTTAGGTACGCAGTATTTT
CASSQDGTGNLGTQYF
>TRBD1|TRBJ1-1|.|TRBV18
TGTGCCAGCTCACCAGAGACAGGGACACCTGAAGCTTTCTTT
CASSPETGTPEAFF
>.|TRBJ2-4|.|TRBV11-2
TGTGCCAGCAGCCTGGGGACGGCCGTGAACATTCAGTACTTC
CASSLGTAVNIQYF
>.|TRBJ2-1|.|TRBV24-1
TGTGCCACCAGTGAGGTAACAGGGACGGATTCCTACAATGAGCAGTTCTTC
CATSEVTGTDSYNEQFF
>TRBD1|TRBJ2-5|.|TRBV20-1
TGCAGTGCTCGTAGCCGGGACAGGGTACGAGAGACCCAGTACTTC
CSARSRDRVRETQYF
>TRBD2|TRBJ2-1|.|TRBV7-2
TGTGCCAGCAGCTTAGATCTAGCGGGAGGTACTAGTGAGCAGTTCTTC
CASSLDLAGGTSEQFF
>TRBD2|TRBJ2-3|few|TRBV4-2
TGTGCCAGCAGCCAAGAAACTAGCGGGGGGCCGCGCATCACAGATACGCAGTATTTT
CASSQETSGGPRITDTQYF
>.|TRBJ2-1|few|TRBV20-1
TGCAGTGCTAGGCAAGCTTTGGGACCAGCCTACAATGAGCAGTTCTTC
CSARQALGPAYNEQFF
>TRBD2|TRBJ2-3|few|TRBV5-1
TGCGCCAGCAGCTTGTTGGGCGGGGGTATCTCAGATACGCAGTATTTT
CASSLLGGGISDTQYF
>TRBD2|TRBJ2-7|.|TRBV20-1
TGCAGTGCTAGAGTTCGGGGAGGGAGAACGTACGAGCAGTACTTC
CSARVRGGRTYEQYF
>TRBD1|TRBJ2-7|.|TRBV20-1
TGCAGTGTTGGGACAGGACAAATCTACGAGCAGTACTTC
CSVGTGQIYEQYF
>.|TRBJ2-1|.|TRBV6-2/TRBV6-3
TGTGCCAGCAGCCTCTCCCGGCCCGCGAATGAGCAGTTCTTC
CASSLSRPANEQFF
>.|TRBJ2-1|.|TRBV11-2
TGTGCCAGCAGCTTTGGGGGGCTCTACAATGAGCAGTTCTTC
CASSFGGLYNEQFF
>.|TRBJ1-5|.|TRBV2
TGTGCCAGCAGTGGGGGTATGGGGCAGCCCCAGCATTTT
CASSGGMGQPQHF